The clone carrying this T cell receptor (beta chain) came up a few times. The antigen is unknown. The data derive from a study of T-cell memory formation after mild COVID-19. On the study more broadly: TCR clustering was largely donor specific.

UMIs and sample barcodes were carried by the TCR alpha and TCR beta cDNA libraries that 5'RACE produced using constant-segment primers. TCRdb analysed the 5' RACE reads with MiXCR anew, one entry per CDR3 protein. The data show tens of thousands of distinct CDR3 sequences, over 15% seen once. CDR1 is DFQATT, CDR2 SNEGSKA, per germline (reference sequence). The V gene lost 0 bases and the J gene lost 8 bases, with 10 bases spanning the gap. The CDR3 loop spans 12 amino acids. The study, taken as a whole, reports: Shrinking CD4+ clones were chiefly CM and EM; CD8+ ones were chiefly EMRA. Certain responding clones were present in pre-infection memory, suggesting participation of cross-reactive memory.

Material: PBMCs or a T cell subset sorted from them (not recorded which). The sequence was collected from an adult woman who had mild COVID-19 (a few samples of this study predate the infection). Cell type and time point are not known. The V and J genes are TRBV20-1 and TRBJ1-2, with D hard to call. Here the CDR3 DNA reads TGCAGTGCTAGAGAGGCAGGTTACGGCTACACCTTC. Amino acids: CSAREAGYGYTF.